This T cell receptor (beta chain) was recovered during a study of naive and memory T cell subsets. There are 15 residues in the CDR3. CDR1 is SGHTA, CDR2 FQGTGA, per germline. V lost 4 bases and J lost 0, with 10 bases in between. The beta constant-region primer was an equimolar mix of two oligonucleotides covering TRBC1 and TRBC2. Ligated cDNA was amplified by four rounds of PCR with nested alpha and beta constant-region primers and SP2. MiXCR, applied by TCRdb to the UMI-ligation and nested PCR reads, yields one record per CDR3 protein. Of 8,800 or so distinct CDR3 sequences in the sample, less than 35% were seen once.

The rearrangement links TRBV7-3 to TRBJ2-1, with a weak D call TRBD2 (5 bases). The source is a human donor in good health. Sequenced sample: CD8+ TEMRA cells from blood. Subset: effector memory re-expressing CD45RA, CD45RA+ CD27-. The CDR3 loop is CASSSGISSYNEQFF. The CDR3, as DNA: TGTGCCAGCAGCTCGGGGATCAGCTCCTACAATGAGCAGTTCTTC.